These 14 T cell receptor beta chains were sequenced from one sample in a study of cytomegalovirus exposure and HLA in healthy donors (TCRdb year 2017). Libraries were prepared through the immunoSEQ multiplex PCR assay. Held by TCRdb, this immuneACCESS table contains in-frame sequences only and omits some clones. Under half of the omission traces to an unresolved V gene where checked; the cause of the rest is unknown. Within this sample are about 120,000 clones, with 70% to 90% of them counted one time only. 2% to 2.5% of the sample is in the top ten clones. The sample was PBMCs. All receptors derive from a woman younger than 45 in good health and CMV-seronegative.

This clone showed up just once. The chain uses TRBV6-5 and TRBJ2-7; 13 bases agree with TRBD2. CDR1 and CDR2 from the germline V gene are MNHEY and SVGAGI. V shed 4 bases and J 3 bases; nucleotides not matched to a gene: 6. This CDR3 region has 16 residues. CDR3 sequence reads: CASSSPGLAGVYEQYF. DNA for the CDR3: TGTGCCAGCAGTTCCCCCGGACTAGCGGGGGTCTACGAGCAGTACTTC.

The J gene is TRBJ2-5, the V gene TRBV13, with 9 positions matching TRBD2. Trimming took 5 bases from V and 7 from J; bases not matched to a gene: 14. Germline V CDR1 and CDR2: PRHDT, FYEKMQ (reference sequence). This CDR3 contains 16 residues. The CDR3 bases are TGTGCCAGCAGCCAGCAGCGGGGGGCCCCTCCAAGGACCCAGTACTTC. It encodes CASSQQRGAPPRTQYF.

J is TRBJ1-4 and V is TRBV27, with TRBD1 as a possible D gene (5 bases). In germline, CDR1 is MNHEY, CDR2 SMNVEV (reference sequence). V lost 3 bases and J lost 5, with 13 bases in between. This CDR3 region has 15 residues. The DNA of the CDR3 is TGTGCCAGCAGTTTTCGGGGACTGACCAATGAAAAACTGTTTTTT. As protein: CASSFRGLTNEKLFF.

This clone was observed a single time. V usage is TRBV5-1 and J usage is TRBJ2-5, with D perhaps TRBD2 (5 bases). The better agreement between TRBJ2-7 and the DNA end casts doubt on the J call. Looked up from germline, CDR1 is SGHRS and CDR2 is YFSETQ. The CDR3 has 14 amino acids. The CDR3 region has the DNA TGCGCCAGCAGCTTGAAGAGCGGCCCCCTCGAGCAGTACTTC. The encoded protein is CASSLKSGPLEQYF.

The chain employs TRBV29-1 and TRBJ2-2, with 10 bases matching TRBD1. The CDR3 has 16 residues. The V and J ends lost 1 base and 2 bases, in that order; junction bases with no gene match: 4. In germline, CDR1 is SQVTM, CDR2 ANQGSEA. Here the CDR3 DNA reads TGCAGCGTTGAAGTGGGGGACAGGGGAAACACCGGGGAGCTGTTTTTT. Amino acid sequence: CSVEVGDRGNTGELFF.

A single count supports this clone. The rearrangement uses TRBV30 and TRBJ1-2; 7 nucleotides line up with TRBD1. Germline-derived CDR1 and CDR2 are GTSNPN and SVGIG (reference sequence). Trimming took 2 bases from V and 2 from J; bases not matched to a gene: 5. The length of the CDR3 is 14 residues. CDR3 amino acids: CAWSSRTGNYGYTF. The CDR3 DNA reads TGTGCCTGGAGTTCCCGGACAGGCAACTATGGCTACACCTTC.

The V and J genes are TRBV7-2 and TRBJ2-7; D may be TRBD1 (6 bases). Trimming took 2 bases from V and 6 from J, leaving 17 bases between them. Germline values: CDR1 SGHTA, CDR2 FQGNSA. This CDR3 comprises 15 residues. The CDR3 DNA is TGTGCCAGCAGCTTAATGTCACAGGGCACGGGCGAGCAGTACTTC. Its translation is CASSLMSQGTGEQYF.

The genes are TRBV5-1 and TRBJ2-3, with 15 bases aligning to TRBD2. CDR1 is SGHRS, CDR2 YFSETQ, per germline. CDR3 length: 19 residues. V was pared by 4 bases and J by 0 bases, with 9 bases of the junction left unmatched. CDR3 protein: CASSPGLAGGPTSTDTQYF. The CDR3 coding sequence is TGCGCCAGCAGCCCCGGACTAGCGGGGGGGCCTACTAGCACAGATACGCAGTATTTT.

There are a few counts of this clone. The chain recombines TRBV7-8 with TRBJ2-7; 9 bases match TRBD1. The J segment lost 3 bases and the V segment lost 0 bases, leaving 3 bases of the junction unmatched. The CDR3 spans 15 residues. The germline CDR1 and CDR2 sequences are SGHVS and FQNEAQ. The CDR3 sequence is CASSLAETGGYEQYF. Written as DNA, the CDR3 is TGTGCCAGCAGCTTAGCGGAGACAGGGGGCTACGAGCAGTACTTC.

CDR3 coding DNA: TGTGCCAGCAGCGTAGCGACCCCAACTAGCGGGGGCACCGGGGAGCTGTTTTTT. This sequence encodes CASSVATPTSGGTGELFF. This chain joins TRBV9 and TRBJ2-2; 11 nucleotides line up with TRBD2. CDR3 length: 18 residues. CDR1 and CDR2 (germline): SGDLS, YYNGEE. V lost 0 bases to trimming and J lost 4 bases; unmatched junction nucleotides: 8.

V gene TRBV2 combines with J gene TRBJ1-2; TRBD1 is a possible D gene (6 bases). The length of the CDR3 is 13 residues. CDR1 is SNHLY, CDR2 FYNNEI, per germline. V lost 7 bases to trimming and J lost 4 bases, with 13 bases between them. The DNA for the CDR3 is TGTGCCAGCACCCTAACAGGGATCTATGGCTACACCTTC. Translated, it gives CASTLTGIYGYTF. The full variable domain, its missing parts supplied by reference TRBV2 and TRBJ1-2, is EPEVTQTPSHQVTQMGQEVILRCVPISNHLYFYWYRQILGQKVEFLVSFYNNEISEKSEIFDDQFSVERPDGSNFTLKIRSTKLEDSAMYFCASTLTGIYGYTFGSGTRLTVV.

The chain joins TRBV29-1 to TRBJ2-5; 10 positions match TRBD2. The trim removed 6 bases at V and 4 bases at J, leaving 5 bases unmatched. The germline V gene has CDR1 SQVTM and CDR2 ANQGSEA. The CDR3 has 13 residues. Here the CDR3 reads CSVSGGAVETQYF. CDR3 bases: TGCAGCGTGAGCGGGGGGGCCGTAGAGACCCAGTACTTC.

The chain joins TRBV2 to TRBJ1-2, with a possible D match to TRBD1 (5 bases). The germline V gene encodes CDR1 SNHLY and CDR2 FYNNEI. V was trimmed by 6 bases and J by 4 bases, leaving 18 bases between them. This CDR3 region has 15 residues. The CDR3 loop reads CASSWGGVDGYGYTF. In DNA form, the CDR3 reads TGTGCCAGCAGCTGGGGAGGGGTGGATGGCTATGGCTACACCTTC.

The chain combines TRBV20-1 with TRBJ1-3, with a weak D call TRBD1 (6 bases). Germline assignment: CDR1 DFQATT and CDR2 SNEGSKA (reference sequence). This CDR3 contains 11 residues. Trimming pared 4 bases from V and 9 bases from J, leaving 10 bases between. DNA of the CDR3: TGCAGTGCTACACAGGGCAGCACCATATATTTT. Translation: CSATQGSTIYF.